This T cell receptor (beta chain) was sequenced in a study of T-cell memory formation after mild COVID-19. The trim removed 1 base at V and 4 bases at J, leaving 4 bases unmatched. Germline values: CDR1 SGHAT, CDR2 FQNNGV. This CDR3 is 15 amino acids long. This clonotype came up many times. One entry per CDR3 protein, called by TCRdb with MiXCR from the 5' RACE reads. In the table there are tens of thousands of distinct CDR3 sequences, roughly 16% of which are singletons. The rearrangement links TRBV11-2 to TRBJ2-1, with 7 bases that match TRBD1. The sequenced material came from PBMCs or a T cell subset sorted from them (not recorded which). The receptor was isolated from an adult who had mild COVID-19 (a few samples of this study predate the infection). Cell type and time point are not known. CDR3 sequence reads: CASSLAMGQYNEQFF. The DNA of the CDR3 is TGTGCCAGCAGCTTAGCTATGGGACAGTACAATGAGCAGTTCTTC.